Listed here are 26 T cell receptor beta chains from one sample, sequenced in a study of cytomegalovirus exposure and HLA in healthy donors. It was with 60 Vbeta and 13 Jbeta primers that the PCR ran. Repertoires were generated with immunoSEQ multiplex PCR, while TCRdb's copy carries only in-frame clones and drops some. Of just over 150,000 clones in the sample, roughly 88% were seen once. The specimen was PBMCs. The source is a man in his forties or fifties in good health and CMV-seropositive.

This chain uses TRBV5-8 with TRBJ1-5; TRBD1 matches 9 bases. The ends lost 5 bases at V and 1 base at J; junction bases unmatched: 4. The CDR3 contains 15 residues. Looked up from germline, CDR1 is SGHTS and CDR2 is YDEGEE. CDR3 residues: CASRRTGASNQPQHF. For the CDR3, the DNA is TGTGCCAGCAGACGGACAGGGGCGAGCAATCAGCCCCAGCATTTT.

V usage is TRBV5-4 and J usage is TRBJ2-4; 7 bases align to TRBD1. Germline values: CDR1 SGHNT, CDR2 YYREEE (reference sequence). Losses at the gene ends were 7 bases for V and 2 bases for J; bases not matched to a gene: 9. The CDR3 is 15 residues long. The CDR3 spells CASGPSQGSKNIQYF. CDR3 bases: TGTGCCAGCGGACCCTCACAGGGGTCCAAAAACATTCAGTACTTC.

V is TRBV6-1 and J is TRBJ2-5, with TRBD2 matching 7 bases. CDR3 size: 12 residues. Germline V gene sequence: CDR1 MNHNS, CDR2 SASEGT. The trim removed 8 bases at V and 5 bases at J, leaving 5 bases unmatched. CDR3 amino acids: CASGRGWETQYF. CDR3 DNA sequence: TGTGCCAGCGGGCGGGGGTGGGAGACCCAGTACTTC.

As concerns this clone: An end of the junction differs from the germline gene, which may be a read error. This chain links TRBV27 with TRBJ2-1; 9 nucleotides align to TRBD2. The CDR3 is 16 amino acids. Germline V gene lookup returns CDR1 MNHEY and CDR2 SMNVEV (reference sequence). CDR3 protein: CASSDPGTSSDNEQFF. CDR3 nucleotides: TGTGCCAGCAGCGACCCCGGGACTAGCTCCGACAATGAGCAGTTCTTC.

This clone was seen just once. The chain joins TRBV7-8 to TRBJ2-7, with D perhaps matching TRBD2 (5 bases). Germline loops: CDR1 SGHVS, CDR2 FQNEAQ. The CDR3 length is 17 residues. Trimming left V 4 bases short and J 5 bases short, with 24 bases between. CDR3 in DNA: TGTGCCAGCAGCTCTGTCGGGATCGCGCCCACCCCCCACGAGCAGTACTTC. Protein product: CASSSVGIAPTPHEQYF.

As DNA, the CDR3 is TGCGCCAGCAGCCAAGACTCGGGCTCAGGGGGCTCACCCCTCCACTTT. Translating gives CASSQDSGSGGSPLHF. The V gene is TRBV4-1, the J gene TRBJ1-6; 8 bases fit TRBD1. CDR1 and CDR2 (germline): MGHRA, YSYEKL. The CDR3 has 16 residues. V shed 0 bases, J shed 10 bases, and the junction held 8 bases outside the gene matches.

A few counts support this clone. The CDR3 loop is CASSPTGWYGYTF. In DNA form, the CDR3 reads TGTGCCAGCAGTCCGACAGGGTGGTATGGCTACACCTTC. The chain carries TRBV27 and TRBJ1-2, with 7 positions matching TRBD1. The germline V gene has CDR1 MNHEY and CDR2 SMNVEV (reference sequence). The V gene end was trimmed by 5 bases and the J gene end by 5 bases; junction bases not matched to a gene: 5. The CDR3 consists of 13 residues.

In nucleotides, the CDR3 is TGTGCCAGCAGCCGTACGGGACAGGGCTACGAGCAGTACTTC. Translation: CASSRTGQGYEQYF. The chain recombines TRBV2 with TRBJ2-7, with 9 bases aligning to TRBD1. Losses at the gene ends were 6 bases for V and 3 bases for J; bases not matched to a gene: 6. The CDR3 is made up of 14 amino acids. CDR1 is SNHLY, CDR2 FYNNEI, per germline.

J is TRBJ1-3 and V is TRBV18; D gene ambiguous. Trimming removed 0 bases at V and 0 bases at J, with 9 bases between. The CDR3 covers 16 residues. Germline V gene lookup returns CDR1 KGHSH and CDR2 LQKENI. CDR3 bases: TGTGCCAGCTCACCACCGGGCAGAAACTCTGGAAACACCATATATTTT. Amino acids: CASSPPGRNSGNTIYF.

This chain connects TRBV19 to TRBJ1-4; D uncertain. Germline CDR1 LNHDA, CDR2 SQIVND (reference sequence). Between the trimmed V and J ends, which lost 1 base and 8 bases, there was a span of 11 bases. The CDR3 runs 14 residues. Here the CDR3 DNA reads TGTGCCAGTAGTATAGTAGCGGGCCGGGAAAAACTGTTTTTT. It specifies CASSIVAGREKLFF.

The chain is built from TRBV2 and TRBJ2-2; unclear D gene. The V end lost 4 bases, the J end lost 1 base, and 4 bases lay between the germline ends. There are 13 residues in the CDR3. Germline V gene data show CDR1 as SNHLY and CDR2 as FYNNEI. CDR3 DNA: TGTGCCAGCAGTGCCTTGAACACCGGGGAGCTGTTTTTT. Translated, it gives CASSALNTGELFF.

The V call is TRBV10-2, the J call TRBJ2-3, with 12 bases aligning to TRBD2. Germline CDR1 and CDR2: WSHSY and SAAADI. J lost 0 bases, V lost 5 bases, and 12 bases had no gene match. The CDR3 loop spans 19 amino acids. In nucleotides, the CDR3 is TGCGCCAGCAGTCTGATTCGACTAGCGGGAGTTTCTAGCACAGATACGCAGTATTTT. Protein product: CASSLIRLAGVSSTDTQYF.

The chain has TRBV11-3 and TRBJ2-5; D is uncertain. Trimming removed 1 base at V and 2 bases at J, with 14 bases between. Germline V gene data show CDR1 as SGHNT and CDR2 as YENEEA. This CDR3 is built from 16 residues. Here the CDR3 reads CASSLVRWNNQETQYF. CDR3 bases: TGTGCCAGCAGCTTAGTGAGGTGGAACAATCAAGAGACCCAGTACTTC.

The CDR3 loop is CASSFRLGQGRAQPQHF. Here the CDR3 DNA reads TGTGCCAGTAGTTTCCGACTCGGACAGGGCAGGGCTCAGCCCCAGCATTTT. This chain links TRBV19 with TRBJ1-5; 8 bases map to TRBD1. Germline loops: CDR1 LNHDA, CDR2 SQIVND (reference sequence). V lost 5 bases and J lost 6; bases outside the gene matches: 15. The CDR3 is 17 residues long.

The chain uses TRBV11-3 and TRBJ2-2; D not resolved. CDR1 is SGHNT and CDR2 is YENEEA in the germline V gene. The V and J ends lost 1 base and 6 bases respectively, with 9 bases between them. The CDR3 runs 14 residues. The CDR3 DNA is TGTGCCAGCAGCTTAGTGTCGGCGGCCGGGGAGCTGTTTTTT. Amino acid sequence: CASSLVSAAGELFF.

This clone was recorded once. This chain links TRBV5-1 with TRBJ2-1; 9 bases line up with TRBD2. The CDR3 covers 17 residues. The V and J ends lost 0 bases and 7 bases, in that order; junction bases with no gene match: 11. Germline V gene lookup returns CDR1 SGHRS and CDR2 YFSETQ. The CDR3 nucleotides read TGCGCCAGCAGCTTGGCCACCGCGGGAGGGTTTAGGAATGAGCAGTTCTTC. Amino acid sequence: CASSLATAGGFRNEQFF.

This sequence joins TRBV30 and TRBJ1-2; possible D gene TRBD1, 6 bases. CDR3 length equals 12 residues. Trimming took off 0 bases at V and 8 bases at J, with 10 bases between the two ends. Germline V gene data show CDR1 as GTSNPN and CDR2 as SVGIG (reference sequence). The CDR3 sequence is CAWSVQGRGYTF. Here the CDR3 DNA reads TGTGCCTGGAGTGTACAGGGCAGGGGCTACACCTTC.

The chain employs TRBV13 and TRBJ2-1, with 7 bases identical to TRBD2. CDR3 length equals 16 residues. The germline CDR1 and CDR2 sequences are PRHDT and FYEKMQ (reference sequence). Trimming took 5 bases from V and 7 from J; bases not matched to a gene: 14. CDR3 DNA: TGTGCCAGCAGCCCCTTCGGCGGGGGTCACTGGAATGAGCAGTTCTTC. Encoded protein: CASSPFGGGHWNEQFF.

The count of this clone is one. This rearrangement joins TRBV6-5 to TRBJ1-1, with TRBD1 matching 9 bases. Looked up from germline, CDR1 is MNHEY and CDR2 is SVGAGI. There are 14 residues in the CDR3. V shed 6 bases and J 4 bases; nucleotides not matched to a gene: 6. The CDR3 bases are TGTGCCAGCAGGGGGACAGGGCGGGCCACTGAAGCTTTCTTT. Translation gives CASRGTGRATEAFF.

The chain combines TRBV29-1 with TRBJ1-2; the match to TRBD1 covers 9 bases. The CDR3 has 14 amino acids. Germline V CDR1 and CDR2: SQVTM, ANQGSEA. The V and J ends lost 7 bases and 0 bases, in that order; junction bases with no gene match: 6. CDR3 protein: CSGQTGGSNYGYTF. CDR3 sequence (DNA): TGCAGCGGCCAAACAGGGGGCTCTAACTATGGCTACACCTTC.

The gene calls are TRBV5-1 and TRBJ2-1, with TRBD2 as a possible D gene (6 bases). Germline assignment: CDR1 SGHRS and CDR2 YFSETQ. Trimming cost V 0 bases and J 5 bases, with 18 bases left between them. The CDR3 covers 17 residues. CDR3 DNA: TGCGCCAGCAGCTTGGGCTCACGGGCGGGGCCTAACAATGAGCAGTTCTTC. Protein sequence: CASSLGSRAGPNNEQFF.

V gene TRBV5-4 combines with J gene TRBJ2-7; 13 nucleotides agree with TRBD2. Germline V CDR1 and CDR2: SGHNT, YYREEE (reference sequence). J was trimmed by 2 bases and V by 1 base; bases with no gene match: 0. CDR3 size: 15 residues. The DNA of the CDR3 is TGTGCCAGCAGCTTGACTAGCGGGGGGGCCTACGAGCAGTACTTC. It is translated as CASSLTSGGAYEQYF.

To note about this clone: The same CDR3 is also encoded by other DNA sequences in this sample. The V call is TRBV9, the J call TRBJ2-5; 8 bases match TRBD1. Germline V gives CDR1 SGDLS, CDR2 YYNGEE. The CDR3 runs to 15 residues. J was trimmed by 1 base and V by 0 bases; bases with no gene match: 2. DNA of the CDR3: TGTGCCAGCAGCGTAGGAACAGGGGGCCAAGAGACCCAGTACTTC. Its protein is CASSVGTGGQETQYF.

This sequence joins TRBV5-1 and TRBJ2-5; possible D gene TRBD2, 6 bases. There are 14 residues in the CDR3. V lost 2 bases to trimming and J lost 1 base, with 9 bases between them. The germline V gene has CDR1 SGHRS and CDR2 YFSETQ. The CDR3 protein is CASSLPGGQETQYF. The CDR3 DNA sequence: TGCGCCAGCAGCTTACCCGGGGGCCAAGAGACCCAGTACTTC.

V is TRBV4-1 and J is TRBJ1-6; a possible D gene is TRBD1 (5 bases). Germline assignment: CDR1 MGHRA and CDR2 YSYEKL. With 4 bases removed from V and 6 bases from J, the gap between germline ends came to 16 bases. The CDR3 extends over 16 amino acids. The CDR3 loop reads CASSPQQGASNSPLHF. DNA for the CDR3: TGCGCCAGCAGCCCCCAACAAGGGGCCAGTAATTCACCCCTCCACTTT.

The chain links TRBV5-1 to TRBJ2-1, with 9 bases lining up with TRBD1. Germline V gives CDR1 SGHRS, CDR2 YFSETQ. With 4 bases clipped from V and 5 bases from J, the junction kept 7 bases outside the gene matches. The CDR3 has 15 amino acids. CDR3 sequence: CASSPGTGIDNEQFF. The CDR3 coding sequence is TGCGCCAGCAGCCCTGGGACAGGGATAGACAATGAGCAGTTCTTC.